The sequence of this T cell receptor beta chain was determined in a study of shared clonotypes between healthy human individuals. CD45RO-negative cells were positively selected for CCR7, leaving out terminally differentiated effector memory CD45RA+ cells. Germline V gene data show CDR1 as MGHRA and CDR2 as YSYEKL. The CDR3 has 16 residues. Unmatched junction bases numbered 6, after V lost 0 bases and J lost 5 bases. Sequenced by immunoSEQ multiplex PCR; TCRdb stores in-frame clones only, minus some. The profile covers around 650,000 clones, with about 95% appearing a single time and 0.11% taken by the ten largest. This clone was recorded once. Its target is not known. Broader study findings: Clonotype sharing across a few donors was observed for roughly 5% of naive CD4 clonotypes. Naive subsets generally exceeded memory subsets in estimated richness. The authors sampled blood alone, and tissue repertoires likely differ.

The J gene is TRBJ2-1, the V gene TRBV4-1, with TRBD1 matching 8 bases. The receptor was derived from a woman in her twenties or thirties in good health. The sample taken for sequencing was naive CD8+ T cells sorted from blood. CDR3 in amino acids: CASSQDSQGANNEQFF. The CDR3 bases are TGCGCCAGCAGCCAAGATTCCCAGGGGGCGAACAATGAGCAGTTCTTC.